Presented here are 21 T cell receptor beta chains from one specimen sequenced in a study of blood T cells in healthy people across ages (dated by TCRdb to between 2014 and 2016). The library was produced with 5' RACE. Sequencing instrument: Illumina HiSeq 2500. A second PCR of 7 to 11 cycles was performed with a sample-barcoded 5' primer and a J-beta primer mix. TCRdb reran the public reads through fastp at Q25 and MiXCR, keeping productive beta chains. Each CDR3 protein appears once, grouped with its most common genes and DNA. The sample includes roughly 930,000 distinct CDR3 sequences, with 40% to 60% observed a single time. The ten largest clones add up to 13% of the sample. Sequencing was done on a sample of blood. These receptors originate from a man aged 25 to 45 in good health.

In its sample, this clonotype was seen a few times. J is TRBJ2-3 and V is TRBV4-3; 13 nucleotides align to TRBD2. Losses at the gene ends were 4 bases for V and 0 bases for J; bases not matched to a gene: 13. CDR3 length equals 20 residues. The germline CDR1 and CDR2 sequences are LGHNA and YSLEER. The CDR3 reads CASSPWAGTSGDSSTDTQYF. CDR3 nucleotides: TGCGCCAGCAGCCCCTGGGCCGGGACTAGCGGGGATTCTAGCACAGATACGCAGTATTTT.

The V and J genes are TRBV3-1 and TRBJ2-3; 7 positions match TRBD2. Germline CDR1 LGHDT, CDR2 YNNKEL (reference sequence). The CDR3 length is 15 residues. With 1 base clipped from V and 2 bases from J, the junction kept 3 bases outside the gene matches. The CDR3 bases are TGTGCCAGCAGCCAAGGAAGCGGGGTCACAGATACGCAGTATTTT. Its translation: CASSQGSGVTDTQYF.

This clonotype was observed a handful of times. The chain employs TRBV10-3 and TRBJ2-3; 10 bases are shared with TRBD2. The CDR3 extends over 19 amino acids. The ends lost 2 bases at V and 2 bases at J; junction bases unmatched: 13. Germline values: CDR1 ENHRY, CDR2 SYGVKD. The CDR3 is CAISEPRGLAGANTDTQYF. The CDR3, as DNA: TGTGCCATCAGTGAGCCCCGAGGGCTAGCGGGGGCCAACACAGATACGCAGTATTTT.

This clonotype was counted between two and nine times. This could be a read error, since a much larger clone is one nucleotide away. The V and J genes are TRBV27 and TRBJ2-3; tentative D call: TRBD2 (6 bases). The germline gives CDR1 MNHEY, CDR2 SMNVEV (reference sequence). V shed 2 bases and J shed 6 bases, with 15 bases lying between them. This CDR3 has 15 amino acids. CDR3 sequence reads: CASSLASGPLDTQYF. DNA for the CDR3: TGTGCCAGCAGTTTAGCGAGCGGGCCCCTGGATACGCAGTATTTT.

The chain has TRBV28 and TRBJ2-7; tentatively, D is TRBD1 or TRBD2 (5 bases each). Germline lookup yields CDR1 MDHEN and CDR2 SYDVKM. V gave up 5 bases and J gave up 2 bases, with 10 bases separating them. This CDR3 region has 13 residues. CDR3 nucleotide sequence: TGTGCCAGCAGTCGGATGGGACCCTACGAGCAGTACTTC. Its protein is CASSRMGPYEQYF.

This clonotype was detected a few times. The chain links TRBV5-1 to TRBJ2-3; 11 bases align to TRBD2. V lost 2 bases, J lost 4 bases, and 6 bases stayed unmatched. The length of the CDR3 is 16 residues. CDR1 and CDR2 (germline): SGHRS, YFSETQ. The CDR3 DNA is TGCGCCAGCAGCTTTGAGCTAGCGGGGGGAGCAGATACGCAGTATTTT. This translates into CASSFELAGGADTQYF.

The chain carries TRBV7-2 and TRBJ2-7, with TRBD1 identical over 7 bases. Looked up from germline, CDR1 is SGHTA and CDR2 is FQGNSA. The V segment lost 4 bases and the J segment 0 bases; nucleotides outside the gene matches: 6. The CDR3 spans 15 residues. The chain's CDR3 is CASSYRGVTSYEQYF. In DNA form, the CDR3 reads TGTGCCAGCAGCTACAGGGGAGTCACCTCCTACGAGCAGTACTTC.

Many counts were recorded for this clonotype. J is TRBJ1-5 and V is TRBV20-1; TRBD1 agrees at 7 bases. Per germline, CDR1 DFQATT and CDR2 SNEGSKA (reference sequence). The CDR3 contains 13 residues. The trim removed 6 bases at V and 5 bases at J, leaving 7 bases unmatched. The CDR3 coding sequence is TGCAGTGCACAAGGACAGGAGCATCAGCCCCAGCATTTT. Residues: CSAQGQEHQPQHF.

The chain links TRBV20-1 to TRBJ2-5; a weak D match, TRBD2 (5 bases). CDR1 and CDR2 from the germline V gene are DFQATT and SNEGSKA (reference sequence). The CDR3 length is 12 residues. Here the CDR3 DNA reads TGCATTACTAGAATGATGAGGGAGACCCAGTACTTC. Translated: CITRMMRETQYF.

A note on this clonotype: This may arise from a read error, as a much more abundant clone is one base away. The chain recombines TRBV11-2 with TRBJ2-7; D unresolved. The germline V gene encodes CDR1 SGHAT and CDR2 FQNNGV. This CDR3 spans 14 amino acids. V lost 5 bases and J lost 7, with 18 bases in between. As DNA, the CDR3 is TGTGCCAGCAGCCAGCGTACCTCCTACAATGAGCAGTACTTC. This encodes CASSQRTSYNEQYF.

V is TRBV5-1 and J is TRBJ1-2, with D unresolved. The CDR3 has 14 amino acids. The V gene's germline CDR1 is SGHRS and CDR2 YFSETQ. The V and J ends lost 0 bases and 8 bases respectively, with 14 bases between them. The CDR3 reads CASSLDGRKAGYTF. CDR3 coding DNA: TGCGCCAGCAGCTTGGATGGGCGTAAGGCGGGCTACACCTTC. Full variable domain (rest looked up from reference TRBV5-1 and TRBJ1-2): KAGVTQTPRYLIKTRGQQVTLSCSPISGHRSVSWYQQTPGQGLQFLFEYFSETQRNKGNFPGRFSGRQFSNSRSEMNVSTLELGDSALYLCASSLDGRKAGYTFGSGTRLTVV.

The chain carries TRBV28 and TRBJ2-5, with a possible D match to TRBD1 (7 bases). Per the germline V gene, CDR1 is MDHEN and CDR2 is SYDVKM. The CDR3 has 14 amino acids. V was trimmed by 4 bases and J by 6 bases, leaving 15 bases between them. Here the CDR3 reads CASSSSGGLQTQYF. As DNA, the CDR3 is TGTGCCAGCAGTTCCTCAGGGGGGTTGCAGACCCAGTACTTC.

The chain recombines TRBV9 with TRBJ2-6, with 7 bases matching TRBD1. CDR1 and CDR2 from the germline V gene are SGDLS and YYNGEE. The CDR3 contains 18 residues. Trimming removed 3 bases from V and 2 bases from J; junction bases left unmatched: 11. The CDR3 reads CASSGSGTALPGANVLTF. Written as DNA, the CDR3 is TGTGCCAGCAGCGGATCCGGGACAGCTCTTCCTGGGGCCAACGTCCTGACTTTC.

Points on this clonotype: One end of the junction varies from germline; a read error may be responsible. The J gene is TRBJ1-2, the V gene TRBV5-1; 10 nucleotides line up with TRBD1. CDR3 size: 17 residues. Germline-derived CDR1 and CDR2 are SGHRS and YFSETQ. CDR3 coding DNA: TGCGCCAGCAGCACCGGGACAGGGGCCTTCGGGAACTATGGCTTCACCTTC. Translation gives CASSTGTGAFGNYGFTF.

The chain links TRBV5-1 to TRBJ2-7; 7 nucleotides line up with TRBD1. Germline CDR1 and CDR2: SGHRS and YFSETQ. Trimming took 4 bases from V and 5 from J; bases not matched to a gene: 12. The CDR3 totals 15 residues. This chain's CDR3 is CASSRNRGGFDEQYF. CDR3 coding DNA: TGCGCCAGCAGCCGTAACAGGGGCGGTTTCGACGAGCAGTACTTC.

This clonotype has just a few counts. This chain uses TRBV4-1 with TRBJ2-3; D is unresolved. V dropped 1 base and J dropped 1 base, with 6 bases sitting between them. Germline loops: CDR1 MGHRA, CDR2 YSYEKL. This CDR3 is built from 14 residues. CDR3 nucleotides: TGCGCCAGCAGCCAAGGTTGGGGCACAGATACGCAGTATTTT. As protein: CASSQGWGTDTQYF.

The chain is built from TRBV5-1 and TRBJ1-2; 9 nucleotides agree with TRBD1. The CDR3 is made up of 16 amino acids. In germline, CDR1 is SGHRS, CDR2 YFSETQ. V gave up 0 bases and J gave up 4 bases; unmatched junction bases: 7. CDR3 region: CASSLDGTGGFYGYTF. CDR3 bases: TGCGCCAGCAGCTTGGACGGAACAGGGGGCTTCTATGGCTACACCTTC. Full variable domain (missing parts from reference TRBV5-1 and TRBJ1-2): KAGVTQTPRYLIKTRGQQVTLSCSPISGHRSVSWYQQTPGQGLQFLFEYFSETQRNKGNFPGRFSGRQFSNSRSEMNVSTLELGDSALYLCASSLDGTGGFYGYTFGSGTRLTVV.

The chain carries TRBV24-1 and TRBJ1-2, with D tentatively TRBD1 (5 bases). V was cut by 2 bases and J by 2 bases, with 8 bases left in between. CDR1 is KGHDR, CDR2 SFDVKD, per germline. This CDR3 is built from 14 residues. The CDR3 reads CATSDYRGNYGYTF. Here the CDR3 DNA reads TGTGCCACCAGTGATTATCGGGGGAACTATGGCTACACCTTC.

As DNA, the CDR3 is TGTGCCAGCAGTGCGCGGGGCCAGCCTGAAGCTTTCTTT. It encodes CASSARGQPEAFF. The rearrangement uses TRBV6-4 and TRBJ1-1, with D possibly matching TRBD1 (5 bases). Germline V CDR1 and CDR2: MRHNA, SNTAGT. The CDR3 is made up of 13 amino acids. V was clipped by 4 bases and J by 6 bases, with 12 bases between them.

The chain uses TRBV10-3 and TRBJ2-7, with 7 nucleotides matching TRBD2. Germline V gene data show CDR1 as ENHRY and CDR2 as SYGVKD. J gave up 2 bases and V 6 bases, and 4 bases lay outside the gene matches. There are 13 residues in the CDR3. The CDR3 coding sequence is TGTGCCATCAGGGGAGGGACCACCTACGAGCAGTACTTC. This encodes CAIRGGTTYEQYF.

This chain uses TRBV20-1 with TRBJ1-4, with 7 bases fitting TRBD1. CDR1 and CDR2 from the germline V gene are DFQATT and SNEGSKA (reference sequence). The length of the CDR3 is 14 residues. V dropped 4 bases and J dropped 7; count of bases not matched to a gene: 9. The CDR3 DNA follows: TGCAGTGCTACCCGAGGAACAGGGGCTGAAAAACTGTTTTTT. Its translation: CSATRGTGAEKLFF.